This TCR beta chain stems from a study of T cell repertoires in cytomegalovirus infection. The wider study: Selection of CMV epitopes for the study included recently identified HLA-C-restricted and well-studied HLA-B-restricted ones.

Germline V gene sequence: CDR1 SGHTA, CDR2 FQGNSA. The CDR3 totals 13 residues. V gave up 4 bases and J gave up 14 bases, with 20 bases separating them. This clonotype was seen repeatedly, ten times or more. Its antigen remains unidentified. MiXCR was run by TCRdb on the reads, yielding one entry per CDR3 protein. The sample carries about 770,000 distinct CDR3 sequences, almost 30% recorded once. Findings and caveats of the study: CMV-specific HLA-C-restricted TCR beta clonotypes dominated the ex vivo response.

This clonotype was sampled from a human donor in good health (CMV status not recorded). Some clones in this sample may be carry-over from other donors' samples. Material: cultured CD8+ T cells from PBMCs, obtained from culture after CMV antigen stimulation. The chain links TRBV7-2 to TRBJ2-5; D is uncertain. CDR3 bases: TGTGCCAGCAGCTCACCCGAGACACCCTTGGACTACTTC. Residues: CASSSPETPLDYF. Based on the CDR3 plus reference TRBV7-2 and TRBJ2-5, the full variable domain is GAGVSQSPSNKVTEKGKDVELRCDPISGHTALYWYRQSLGQGLEFLIYFQGNSAPDKSGLPSDRFSAERTGGSVSTLTIQRTQQEDSAVYLCASSSPETPLDYFGPGTRLLVL.